This T cell receptor beta chain emerged from a study of blood T cells in healthy people across ages. Germline V lookup: CDR1 SGHTA, CDR2 FQGTGA. Trimming removed 5 bases from V and 0 bases from J; junction bases left unmatched: 11. This CDR3 region has 17 residues. Overall study results and limits: Higher diversity, along with more naive CD4+ cells, distinguished long-lived donors from aged donors.

Comments on this clonotype: Antigen: not known.

A second PCR, run for about 6 to 11 cycles, used a sample-barcoded 5' primer plus a J-beta primer mix. Each CDR3 protein is one row after TCRdb ran MiXCR on the 5' RACE reads. The table has about 930,000 distinct CDR3 sequences, 29% seen once. This sample also belongs to another study, concerning T cells of mothers and their children. From that report: Donation was provided by three healthy Caucasian mothers along with their six children. Per 15 ul, 1.5 ug of RNA was used, with all extracted RNA going into cDNA synthesis. When mothers and children were related, their normalized repertoire overlap, which was always slightly higher, did not differ significantly from that of unrelated pairs.

The J gene is TRBJ2-3, the V gene TRBV7-3; TRBD1 aligns across 7 bases. Sequencing input: blood. The receptor's source is a woman aged 40 to 50 in good health. CDR3 loop: CASSTTTGRSSTDTQYF. CDR3 in DNA: TGTGCCAGCAGCACAACGACAGGGCGTTCTAGCACAGATACGCAGTATTTT.